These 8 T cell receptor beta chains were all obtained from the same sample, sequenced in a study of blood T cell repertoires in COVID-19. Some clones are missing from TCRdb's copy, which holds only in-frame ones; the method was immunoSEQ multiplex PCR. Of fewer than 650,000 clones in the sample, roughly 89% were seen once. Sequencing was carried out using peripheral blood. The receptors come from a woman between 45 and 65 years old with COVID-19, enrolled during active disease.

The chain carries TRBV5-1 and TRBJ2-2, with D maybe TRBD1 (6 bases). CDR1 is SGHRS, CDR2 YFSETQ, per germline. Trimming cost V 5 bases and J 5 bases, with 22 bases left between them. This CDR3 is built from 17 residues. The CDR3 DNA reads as TGCGCCAGCAGGTACAGGGATTTTCCCATCCGAACCGGGGAGCTGTTTTTT. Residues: CASRYRDFPIRTGELFF. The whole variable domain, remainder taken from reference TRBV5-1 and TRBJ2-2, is KAGVTQTPRYLIKTRGQQVTLSCSPISGHRSVSWYQQTPGQGLQFLFEYFSETQRNKGNFPGRFSGRQFSNSRSEMNVSTLELGDSALYLCASRYRDFPIRTGELFFGEGSRLTVL.

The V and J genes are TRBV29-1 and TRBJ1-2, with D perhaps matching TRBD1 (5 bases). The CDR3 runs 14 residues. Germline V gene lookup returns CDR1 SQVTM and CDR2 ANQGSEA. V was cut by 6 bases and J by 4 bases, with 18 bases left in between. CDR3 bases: TGCAGCGTCGATAATAGACAGCAAATCTATGGCTACACCTTC. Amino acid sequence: CSVDNRQQIYGYTF.

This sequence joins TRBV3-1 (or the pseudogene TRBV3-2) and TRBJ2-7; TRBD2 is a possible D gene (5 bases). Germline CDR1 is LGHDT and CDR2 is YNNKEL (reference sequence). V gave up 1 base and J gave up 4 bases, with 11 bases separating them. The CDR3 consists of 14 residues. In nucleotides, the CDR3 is TGTGCCAGCAGCCAAGGAGGGCGTCCGTACGAGCAGTACTTC. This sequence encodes CASSQGGRPYEQYF.

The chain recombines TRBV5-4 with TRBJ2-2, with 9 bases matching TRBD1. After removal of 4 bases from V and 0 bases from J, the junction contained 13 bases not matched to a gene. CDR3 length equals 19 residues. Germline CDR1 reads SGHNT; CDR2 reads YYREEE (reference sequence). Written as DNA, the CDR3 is TGTGCCAGCAGCATGGAGTATGGGACAGGGTGGCCGAACACCGGGGAGCTGTTTTTT. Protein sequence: CASSMEYGTGWPNTGELFF.

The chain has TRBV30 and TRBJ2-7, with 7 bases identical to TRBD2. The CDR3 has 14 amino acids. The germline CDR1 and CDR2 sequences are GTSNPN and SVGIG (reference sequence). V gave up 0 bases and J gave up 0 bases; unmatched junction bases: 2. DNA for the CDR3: TGTGCCTGGAGTGTGGGCGGGGGCTCCTACGAGCAGTACTTC. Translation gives CAWSVGGGSYEQYF.

CDR3: CASSLAGQNEKLFF. CDR3 bases: TGCGCCAGCAGCTTGGCGGGACAGAATGAAAAACTGTTTTTT. The chain carries TRBV5-1 and TRBJ1-4, with 7 bases lining up with TRBD1. Per the germline V gene, CDR1 is SGHRS and CDR2 is YFSETQ. J gave up 5 bases and V 0 bases, and 1 base lay outside the gene matches. This CDR3 spans 14 amino acids.

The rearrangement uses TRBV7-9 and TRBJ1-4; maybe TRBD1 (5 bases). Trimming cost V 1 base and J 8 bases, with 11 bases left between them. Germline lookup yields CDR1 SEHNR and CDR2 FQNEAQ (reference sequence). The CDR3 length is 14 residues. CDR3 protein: CASSLGGPREKLFF. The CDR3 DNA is TGTGCCAGCAGCTTAGGGGGCCCCCGGGAAAAACTGTTTTTT.

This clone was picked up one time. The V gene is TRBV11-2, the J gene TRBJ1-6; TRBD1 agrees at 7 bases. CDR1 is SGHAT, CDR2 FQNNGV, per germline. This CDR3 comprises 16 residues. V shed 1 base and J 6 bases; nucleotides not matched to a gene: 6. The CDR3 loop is CASSLVRAGGNSPLHF. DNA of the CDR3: TGTGCCAGCAGCTTAGTTCGGGCAGGGGGTAATTCACCCCTCCACTTT.